This is a list of T cell receptor beta chains from one sample in a study of shared clonotypes between healthy human individuals. The table came from immunoSEQ multiplex PCR; TCRdb's copy has only in-frame clones and leaves some out. There are about 980,000 clones in the sample; 60% to 85% occur only once, and around 1.5% lies in the top ten. Sequencing was performed on memory CD4+ T cells sorted from blood. The receptor source for this set is a man aged 18 to 35 in good health. CDR3s include the opening cysteine and the closing phenylalanine or tryptophan. The D gene is left open where the match is weak. Not every row has a clone size; where given, it reads once, few, many or a size class.

V,J,D,size,DNA,CDR3
TRBV6-5,TRBJ1-1,-,few,TGTGCCAGCAGCGGGATGGGGAACACTGAAGCTTTCTTT,CASSGMGNTEAFF
TRBV6-6,TRBJ2-3,TRBD2,once,TGTGCCACCGCCCCCCAGCGGGGGGCGAGCACAGATACGCAGTATTTT,CATAPQRGASTDTQYF
TRBV30,TRBJ1-4,-,-,TGTGCCTGGAGTGTCGGGCAGCAAACCTCTAATGAAAAACTGTTTTTT,CAWSVGQQTSNEKLFF
TRBV30,TRBJ1-4,TRBD1,-,TGTGCCTGGGAAGCCGGGACAGGGGTAAAATCATATGAAAAACTGTTTTTT,CAWEAGTGVKSYEKLFF
TRBV19,TRBJ2-2,TRBD1,-,TGTGCCAGTAGGGAACCCGGGACAGGGGGCACCGGGGAGCTGTTTTTT,CASREPGTGGTGELFF
TRBV28,TRBJ2-7,-,-,TGTGCCAGCAGGACTTACTACGAGCAGTACTTC,CASRTYYEQYF
TRBV7-2,TRBJ1-1,-,-,TGTGCCAGCAGCTTATACCTCGGCCTAGGGGCTTTCTTT,CASSLYLGLGAFF
TRBV5-4,TRBJ1-1,-,-,TGTGCCAGCAGCCGGGACAATATGAACACTGAAGCTTTCTTT,CASSRDNMNTEAFF
TRBV28,TRBJ1-2,-,-,TGTGCCACCGGGGGAGGTCGGTATGGCTACACCTTC,CATGGGRYGYTF
TRBV7-2,TRBJ1-3,TRBD1,once,TGTGCCAGCAGCCTCCAGGCAGGGGGCGAAAACACCATATATTTT,CASSLQAGGENTIYF
TRBV4-1,TRBJ1-1,-,-,TGCGCCAGCAGCCATGCAATACGGAGGTATAACACTGAAGCTTTCTTT,CASSHAIRRYNTEAFF
TRBV7-9,TRBJ1-5,TRBD1,-,TGTGCCAGCAGCCCCCAGGGGGTAGGGGGTCCCCAGCATTTT,CASSPQGVGGPQHF
TRBV12-5,TRBJ2-7,-,-,TGTGCTAGTGGTTTGGCGACAGGAGAGCAGTACTTC,CASGLATGEQYF
TRBV6-1,TRBJ1-4,-,-,TGTGCCAGCAGTGAAGCGGGAGGGATTGAAAAACTGTTTTTT,CASSEAGGIEKLFF
TRBV9,TRBJ2-7,TRBD2,-,TGTGCCAGCAGCGCTACTAGCGAATCCTACGAGCAGTACTTC,CASSATSESYEQYF
TRBV4-1,TRBJ2-7,-,-,TGCGCCAGCAGCCAACCGGGTAGCTCCTACGAGCAGTACTTC,CASSQPGSSYEQYF
TRBV18,TRBJ1-5,-,-,TGTGCCAGCTCCCCCTCCCCTGTGACAGTAATGAATAGCAATCAGCCCCAGCATTTT,CASSPSPVTVMNSNQPQHF
TRBV10-3,TRBJ2-1,-,few,TGTGCCATCAGTGCGGTTGGGCATGAGCAGTTCTTC,CAISAVGHEQFF
TRBV27,TRBJ2-2,-,-,TGTGCCAGCAGTCCCAGGGGGGGAGGCTCCGGGAACACCGGGGAGCTGTTTTTT,CASSPRGGGSGNTGELFF
TRBV2,TRBJ2-5,-,-,TGTGCCAGCAGTGAAGACAGGTACTCAGGGACCCAGTACTTC,CASSEDRYSGTQYF
TRBV9,TRBJ2-5,TRBD1,-,TGTGCCAGCAGCGAGACAGGGCTAGGGACCCAGTACTTC,CASSETGLGTQYF
TRBV7-3,TRBJ2-3,-,-,TGTGCCAGCAGCTCCCCTCCGGCAGAGGATACGCAGTATTTT,CASSSPPAEDTQYF